The 21 T cell receptor beta chains listed next were all sequenced from one sample in a study of blood T cell repertoires in COVID-19 (dated by TCRdb to about 2020). Libraries were constructed by the immunoSEQ multiplex PCR assay. The clones in this table, taken by TCRdb from immuneACCESS, are in-frame only. Not every clone is retained; where verified, under half of the shortfall comes from an unresolved V gene, and the cause of the rest is unknown. The sample table contains about 260,000 clones; only one count was recorded for approximately 90% of them. The top ten hold just over 0.85% of the sample. The sample comprised PBMCs or T cells enriched from blood (not recorded which). The receptors originated from a man between 45 and 60 years old who had been exposed to COVID-19.

The V and J genes are TRBV5-1 and TRBJ2-5; 9 nucleotides agree with TRBD1. The CDR3 extends over 15 amino acids. Germline lookup yields CDR1 SGHRS and CDR2 YFSETQ. V dropped 3 bases and J dropped 5; count of bases not matched to a gene: 8. The CDR3 sequence is CASSWSGQGGETQYF. CDR3 sequence (DNA): TGCGCCAGCAGCTGGTCGGGACAGGGTGGCGAGACCCAGTACTTC.

This clone was seen a few times. This chain connects TRBV30 to TRBJ2-1, with 13 bases identical to TRBD2. CDR3 length: 14 residues. Germline trimming cut 0 bases from V and 11 bases from J; bases unmatched to any gene: 4. Germline CDR1 and CDR2: GTSNPN and SVGIG (reference sequence). CDR3 protein: CAWSVLAGGDKQFF. In DNA, the CDR3 is TGTGCCTGGAGTGTACTAGCGGGGGGGGATAAGCAGTTCTTC. The full variable domain, completed using reference TRBV30 and TRBJ2-1, is SQTIHQWPATLVQPVGSPLSLECTVEGTSNPNLYWYRQAAGRGLQLLFYSVGIGQISSEVPQNLSASRPQDRQFILSSKKLLLSDSGFYLCAWSVLAGGDKQFFGPGTRLTVL.

The chain links TRBV7-2 to TRBJ1-1, with 10 bases matching TRBD1. The V and J ends lost 1 base and 3 bases, in that order; junction bases with no gene match: 8. Germline-derived CDR1 and CDR2 are SGHTA and FQGNSA. CDR3 size: 17 residues. For the CDR3, the DNA is TGTGCCAGCAGCTTAGTATCCCCCGGGACAGGGGACACTGAAGCTTTCTTT. Translating gives CASSLVSPGTGDTEAFF. Together with reference TRBV7-2 and TRBJ1-1, the CDR3 gives the full variable domain: GAGVSQSPSNKVTEKGKDVELRCDPISGHTALYWYRQSLGQGLEFLIYFQGNSAPDKSGLPSDRFSAERTGGSVSTLTIQRTQQEDSAVYLCASSLVSPGTGDTEAFFGQGTRLTVV.

The genes are TRBV7-6 and TRBJ1-5; tentative D call: TRBD1 (5 bases). This CDR3 is built from 15 residues. CDR1 and CDR2 from the germline V gene are SGHVS and FNYEAQ. V shed 2 bases and J shed 3 bases, with 11 bases lying between them. CDR3 coding DNA: TGTGCCAGCAGCTTATCAGCAGGGCTCAATCAGCCCCAGCATTTT. Translated, it gives CASSLSAGLNQPQHF.

The chain recombines TRBV5-1 with TRBJ2-2; 8 bases line up with TRBD2. The CDR3 consists of 16 residues. With V trimmed by 4 bases and J by 3 bases, 8 bases remained unmatched. The germline CDR1 and CDR2 sequences are SGHRS and YFSETQ. DNA for the CDR3: TGCGCCAGCAGCCCAAGGGCTAGCGGGCACACCGGGGAGCTGTTTTTT. Translated, it gives CASSPRASGHTGELFF.

The chain links TRBV15 to TRBJ1-2; the D gene is possibly TRBD1 (5 bases). V gave up 3 bases and J gave up 5 bases, with 7 bases separating them. CDR3 length equals 12 residues. The V gene's germline CDR1 is LNHNV and CDR2 YYDKDF (reference sequence). The CDR3 region is CATSSGGYGYTF. CDR3 nucleotide sequence: TGTGCCACCAGCAGTGGGGGGTATGGCTACACCTTC.

V gene TRBV3-1 (or the pseudogene TRBV3-2) combines with J gene TRBJ1-4; D remains ambiguous. Germline lookup yields CDR1 LGHDT and CDR2 YNNKEL (reference sequence). This CDR3 is 12 amino acids long. Trimming removed 4 bases from V and 6 bases from J, with 6 bases in between. CDR3: CASSRADEKLFF. For the CDR3, the DNA is TGTGCCAGCAGCCGGGCCGATGAAAAACTGTTTTTT.

The V call is TRBV3-1 (or the pseudogene TRBV3-2), the J call TRBJ1-5; D may be TRBD1 (6 bases). The CDR3 extends over 15 amino acids. The ends were cut back, 3 bases at V and 0 bases at J, with 9 bases in the middle. The germline CDR1 and CDR2 sequences are LGHDT and YNNKEL (reference sequence). The CDR3 region is CASSQGAGSNQPQHF. The CDR3 DNA reads TGTGCCAGCAGCCAGGGGGCGGGTAGCAATCAGCCCCAGCATTTT.

The chain joins TRBV28 to TRBJ1-4; maybe TRBD1 (5 bases). V was cut by 4 bases and J by 6 bases, with 12 bases left in between. This CDR3 comprises 14 residues. Germline V CDR1 and CDR2: MDHEN, SYDVKM. The CDR3 reads CASSSQQAHEKLFF. The CDR3, as DNA: TGTGCCAGCAGTTCTCAACAGGCGCATGAAAAACTGTTTTTT.

CDR3 DNA sequence: TGTGCCACCAGTGATCCCGCTCCGGGCGGGGTGTCCCCTCCGGGCTATGGCTACACCTTC. This codes for CATSDPAPGGVSPPGYGYTF. V and J are TRBV24-1 and TRBJ1-2; D is unresolved. Germline V lookup: CDR1 KGHDR, CDR2 SFDVKD. The CDR3 has 20 residues. V lost 3 bases and J 4 bases, leaving 29 bases between the germline ends.

This chain joins TRBV2 and TRBJ2-7; no clear D gene. The V end lost 6 bases, the J end lost 6 bases, and 6 bases lay between the germline ends. The CDR3 is made up of 10 amino acids. CDR1 and CDR2 (germline): SNHLY, FYNNEI. The CDR3 region is CASRYSEQYV. CDR3 nucleotide sequence: TGTGCCAGCAGATACTCCGAGCAGTACGTC.

This chain's CDR3 is CATSVRDRGYEQYV. DNA for the CDR3: TGTGCCACCTCAGTACGAGACAGGGGTTACGAGCAGTACGTC. This chain uses TRBV6-5 with TRBJ2-7, with 8 positions matching TRBD1. V was pared by 10 bases and J by 4 bases, with 12 bases of the junction left unmatched. CDR1 is MNHEY and CDR2 is SVGAGI in the germline V gene. This CDR3 region has 14 residues.

The chain uses TRBV20-1 and TRBJ2-6; no clear D. The germline V and J ends were trimmed by 6 bases and 0 bases, with 15 bases remaining between them. Germline-derived CDR1 and CDR2 are DFQATT and SNEGSKA (reference sequence). This CDR3 has 16 amino acids. CDR3 region: CSASQPYGSGANVLTF. The CDR3 DNA follows: TGCAGTGCCAGTCAACCGTACGGCTCTGGGGCCAACGTCCTGACTTTC.

CDR3 sequence: CASSLFHLRGAGQLNEKLFF. CDR3 coding DNA: TGTGCCAGCAGCTTGTTCCATCTCCGGGGCGCCGGACAGCTTAATGAAAAACTGTTTTTT. The rearrangement joins TRBV5-5 to TRBJ1-4; possible D gene TRBD1, 6 bases. This CDR3 is built from 20 residues. Germline loops: CDR1 SGHKS, CDR2 YYEKEE (reference sequence). Trimming shortened V by 1 base and J by 4 bases, and 26 bases separated the two germline ends.

CDR3 sequence reads: CASSERTSGEKETQYF. CDR3 coding DNA: TGTGCCAGCAGTGAACGGACTAGCGGAGAAAAAGAGACCCAGTACTTC. The J gene is TRBJ2-5, the V gene TRBV2; 10 bases match TRBD2. Losses at the gene ends were 2 bases for V and 3 bases for J; bases not matched to a gene: 6. The germline V gene has CDR1 SNHLY and CDR2 FYNNEI. CDR3 length equals 16 residues. Supplemented by reference TRBV2 and TRBJ2-5, the full variable domain reads EPEVTQTPSHQVTQMGQEVILRCVPISNHLYFYWYRQILGQKVEFLVSFYNNEISEKSEIFDDQFSVERPDGSNFTLKIRSTKLEDSAMYFCASSERTSGEKETQYFGPGTRLLVL.

This clone came up a few times. The DNA for the CDR3 is TGTGCCAGCAGTTTATCTTTCGTTGAGTTCAACTATGGCTACACCTTC. Translation gives CASSLSFVEFNYGYTF. The V and J genes are TRBV27 and TRBJ1-2; D is unclear. The CDR3 consists of 16 residues. V was trimmed by 0 bases and J by 2 bases, leaving 13 bases between them. Germline V CDR1 and CDR2: MNHEY, SMNVEV (reference sequence).

V and J are TRBV25-1 and TRBJ2-1; 11 bases line up with TRBD1. This CDR3 contains 16 residues. CDR1 is MGHDK, CDR2 SYGVNS, per germline. The trim removed 1 base at V and 7 bases at J, leaving 6 bases unmatched. The CDR3 spells CASSEFGQGAGNEQFF. The CDR3 DNA reads TGTGCCAGCAGTGAATTCGGACAGGGGGCGGGGAATGAGCAGTTCTTC. Combining the CDR3 with reference TRBV25-1 and TRBJ2-1 gives the whole variable domain EADIYQTPRYLVIGTGKKITLECSQTMGHDKMYWYQQDPGMELHLIHYSYGVNSTEKGDLSSESTVSRIRTEHFPLTLESARPSHTSQYLCASSEFGQGAGNEQFFGPGTRLTVL.

This clone is a singleton in its sample. The V gene is TRBV4-1, the J gene TRBJ2-3, with D tentatively TRBD2 (6 bases). CDR1 is MGHRA, CDR2 YSYEKL, per germline. The germline V and J ends were trimmed by 1 base and 2 bases, with 13 bases remaining between them. The CDR3 runs to 16 residues. The CDR3 spells CASSQGDSRYTDTQYF. The CDR3 DNA is TGCGCCAGCAGCCAAGGGGACTCCCGATACACAGATACGCAGTATTTT.

CDR3 bases: TGCGCCAGCAGCTTGGGGGGCTTCCAGGGGTTTGGAAACACCATATATTTT. It translates to CASSLGGFQGFGNTIYF. This chain connects TRBV5-1 to TRBJ1-3; perhaps TRBD1 as D (6 bases). Trimming took 0 bases from V and 3 from J, leaving 16 bases between them. Germline V CDR1 and CDR2: SGHRS, YFSETQ. The CDR3 is 17 amino acids.

The chain joins TRBV19 to TRBJ1-6; D is unclear. Germline assignment: CDR1 LNHDA and CDR2 SQIVND (reference sequence). V was pared by 9 bases and J by 0 bases, with 12 bases between. The CDR3 covers 15 residues. CDR3 amino acids: CASLGGSSYNSPLHF. The CDR3 nucleotides read TGTGCCAGCCTGGGAGGGAGCTCCTATAATTCACCCCTCCACTTT.

The rearrangement uses TRBV7-9 and TRBJ1-5; 8 nucleotides align to TRBD1. Germline V gene data show CDR1 as SEHNR and CDR2 as FQNEAQ (reference sequence). The length of the CDR3 is 14 residues. Trimming at V came to 5 bases and at J to 7 bases, leaving 7 bases not matched to a gene. CDR3 nucleotides: TGTGCCAGCAGCGAGGGACAGGTAGTCCAGCCCCAGCATTTT. It translates to CASSEGQVVQPQHF.